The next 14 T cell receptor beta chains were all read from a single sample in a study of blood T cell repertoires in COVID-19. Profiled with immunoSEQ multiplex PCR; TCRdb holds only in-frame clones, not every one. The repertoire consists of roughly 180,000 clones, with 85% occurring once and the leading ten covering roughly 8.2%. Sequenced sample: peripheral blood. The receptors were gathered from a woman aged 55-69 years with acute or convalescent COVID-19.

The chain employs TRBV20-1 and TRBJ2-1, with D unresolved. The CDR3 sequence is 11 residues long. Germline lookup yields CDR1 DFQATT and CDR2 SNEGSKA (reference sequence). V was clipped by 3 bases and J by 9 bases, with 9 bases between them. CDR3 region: CSASLPPEQFF. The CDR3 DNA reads TGCAGTGCTAGTCTTCCTCCTGAGCAGTTCTTC.

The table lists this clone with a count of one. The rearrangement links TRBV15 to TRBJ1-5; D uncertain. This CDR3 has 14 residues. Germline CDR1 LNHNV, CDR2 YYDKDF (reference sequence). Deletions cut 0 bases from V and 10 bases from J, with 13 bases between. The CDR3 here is CATSREPRESPQHF. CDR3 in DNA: TGTGCCACCAGCAGAGAGCCCCGGGAATCACCCCAGCATTTT. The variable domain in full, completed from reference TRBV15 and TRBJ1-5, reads DAMVIQNPRYQVTQFGKPVTLSCSQTLNHNVMYWYQQKSSQAPKLLFHYYDKDFNNEADTPDNFQSRRPNTSFCFLDIRSPGLGDTAMYLCATSREPRESPQHFGDGTRLSIL.

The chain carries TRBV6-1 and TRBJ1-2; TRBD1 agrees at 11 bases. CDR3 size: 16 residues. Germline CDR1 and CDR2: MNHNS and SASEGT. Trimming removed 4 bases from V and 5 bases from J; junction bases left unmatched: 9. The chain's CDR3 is CASSARTGGAGYGYTF. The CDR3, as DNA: TGTGCCAGCAGTGCCAGGACAGGGGGCGCGGGGTATGGCTACACCTTC.

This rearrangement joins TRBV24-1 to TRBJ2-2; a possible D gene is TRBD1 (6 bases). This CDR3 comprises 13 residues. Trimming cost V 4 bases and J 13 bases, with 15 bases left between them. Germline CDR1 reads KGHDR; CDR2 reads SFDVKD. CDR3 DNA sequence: TGTGCCACCAGTGACCTCAGGGGCGCAGGGCTGTTTTTT. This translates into CATSDLRGAGLFF.

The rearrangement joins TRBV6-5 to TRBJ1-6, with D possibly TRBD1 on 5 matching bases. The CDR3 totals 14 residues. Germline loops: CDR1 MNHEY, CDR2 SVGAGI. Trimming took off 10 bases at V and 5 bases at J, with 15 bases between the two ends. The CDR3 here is CAITQGLDNSPLHF. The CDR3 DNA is TGTGCCATAACGCAGGGTCTTGATAATTCACCCCTCCACTTT.

The CDR3 is CASSQEAGDNYGYTF. CDR3 sequence (DNA): TGCGCCAGCAGCCAAGAGGCAGGGGATAACTATGGCTACACCTTC. The chain has TRBV4-1 and TRBJ1-2, with D perhaps TRBD1 (6 bases). V gave up 0 bases and J gave up 1 base, with 9 bases separating them. The CDR3 loop spans 15 amino acids. Germline V CDR1 and CDR2: MGHRA, YSYEKL.

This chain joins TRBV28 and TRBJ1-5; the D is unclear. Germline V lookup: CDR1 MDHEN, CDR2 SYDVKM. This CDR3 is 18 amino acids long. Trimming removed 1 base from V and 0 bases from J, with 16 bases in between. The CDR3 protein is CASSLYLAEWNSNQPQHF. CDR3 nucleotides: TGTGCCAGCAGTTTATATCTGGCGGAGTGGAATAGCAATCAGCCCCAGCATTTT.

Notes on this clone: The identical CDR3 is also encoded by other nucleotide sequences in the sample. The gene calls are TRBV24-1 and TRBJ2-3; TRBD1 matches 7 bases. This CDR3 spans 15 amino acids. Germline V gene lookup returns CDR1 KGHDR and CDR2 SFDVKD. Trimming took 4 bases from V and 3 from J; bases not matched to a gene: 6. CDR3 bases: TGTGCCACCAGTGAGTCAGGGGGATTGACAGATACGCAGTATTTT. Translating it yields CATSESGGLTDTQYF.

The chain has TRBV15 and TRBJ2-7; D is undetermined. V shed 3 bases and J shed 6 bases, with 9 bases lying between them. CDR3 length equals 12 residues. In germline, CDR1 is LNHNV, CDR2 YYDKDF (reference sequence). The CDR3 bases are TGTGCCACCAGCAGGTCCCTGTCCGAGCAGTACTTC. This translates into CATSRSLSEQYF.

In DNA, the CDR3 is TGTGCCAGCAGCCAATTTCAGCGGGGGGAGACCCAGTACTTC. This gives the protein CASSQFQRGETQYF. The V call is TRBV4-2, the J call TRBJ2-5; 8 bases match TRBD2. The germline CDR1 and CDR2 sequences are LGHNA and YNFKEQ. The CDR3 has 14 amino acids. Trimming took 2 bases from V and 5 from J; bases not matched to a gene: 4.

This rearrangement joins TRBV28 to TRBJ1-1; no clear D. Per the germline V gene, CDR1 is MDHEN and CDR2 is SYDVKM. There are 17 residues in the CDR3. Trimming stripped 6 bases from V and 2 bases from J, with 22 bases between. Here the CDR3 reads CASRDVKYGNRNTEAFF. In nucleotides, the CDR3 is TGTGCCAGCAGGGATGTTAAGTACGGTAACAGAAACACTGAAGCTTTCTTT.

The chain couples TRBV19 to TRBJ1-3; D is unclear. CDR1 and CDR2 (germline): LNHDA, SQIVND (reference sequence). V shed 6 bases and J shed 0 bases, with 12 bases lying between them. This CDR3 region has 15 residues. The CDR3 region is CASSPLSRSGNTIYF. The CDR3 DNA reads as TGTGCCAGTAGCCCTTTGTCCCGCTCTGGAAACACCATATATTTT.

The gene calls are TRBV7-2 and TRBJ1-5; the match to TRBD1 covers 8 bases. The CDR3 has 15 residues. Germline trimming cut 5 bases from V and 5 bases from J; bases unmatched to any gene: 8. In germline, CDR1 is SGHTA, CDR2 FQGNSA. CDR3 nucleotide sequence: TGTGCCAGCAGCCCCGACAGGGGAGTTTATCAGCCCCAGCATTTT. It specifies CASSPDRGVYQPQHF.

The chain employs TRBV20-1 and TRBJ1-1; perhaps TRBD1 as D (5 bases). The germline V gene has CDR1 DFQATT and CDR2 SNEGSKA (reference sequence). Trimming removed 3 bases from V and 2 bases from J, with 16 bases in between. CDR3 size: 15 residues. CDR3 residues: CSASYRGVFNTEAFF. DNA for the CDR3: TGCAGTGCTAGTTATCGGGGGGTTTTCAACACTGAAGCTTTCTTT.